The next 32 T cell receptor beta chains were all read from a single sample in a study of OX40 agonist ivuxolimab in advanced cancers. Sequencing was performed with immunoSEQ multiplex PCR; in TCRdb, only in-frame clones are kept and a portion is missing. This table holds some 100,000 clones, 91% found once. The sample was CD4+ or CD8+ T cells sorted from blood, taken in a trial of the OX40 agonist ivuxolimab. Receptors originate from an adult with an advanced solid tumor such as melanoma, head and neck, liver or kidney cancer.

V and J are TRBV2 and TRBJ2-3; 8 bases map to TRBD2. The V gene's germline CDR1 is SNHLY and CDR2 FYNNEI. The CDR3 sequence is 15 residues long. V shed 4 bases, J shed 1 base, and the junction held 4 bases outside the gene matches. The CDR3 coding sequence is TGTGCCAGCAGTGTCCTAGCGGGTGGCACAGATACGCAGTATTTT. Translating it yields CASSVLAGGTDTQYF. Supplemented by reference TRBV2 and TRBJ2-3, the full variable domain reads EPEVTQTPSHQVTQMGQEVILRCVPISNHLYFYWYRQILGQKVEFLVSFYNNEISEKSEIFDDQFSVERPDGSNFTLKIRSTKLEDSAMYFCASSVLAGGTDTQYFGPGTRLTVL.

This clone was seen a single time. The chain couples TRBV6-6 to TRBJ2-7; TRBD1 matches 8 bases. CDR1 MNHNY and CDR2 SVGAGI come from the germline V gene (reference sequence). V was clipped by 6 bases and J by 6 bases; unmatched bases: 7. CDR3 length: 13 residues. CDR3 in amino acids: CASRKGQGAEQYF. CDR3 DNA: TGTGCCAGCAGAAAAGGACAGGGAGCCGAGCAGTACTTC.

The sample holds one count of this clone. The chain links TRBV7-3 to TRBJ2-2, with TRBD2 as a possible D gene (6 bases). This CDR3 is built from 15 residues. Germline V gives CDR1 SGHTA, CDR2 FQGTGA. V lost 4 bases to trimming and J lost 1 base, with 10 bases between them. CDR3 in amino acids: CASSSVAVNTGELFF. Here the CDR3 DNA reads TGTGCCAGCAGCTCGGTAGCGGTGAACACCGGGGAGCTGTTTTTT. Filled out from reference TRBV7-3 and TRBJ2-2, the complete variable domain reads GAGVSQTPSNKVTEKGKYVELRCDPISGHTALYWYRQSLGQGPEFLIYFQGTGAADDSGLPNDRFFAVRPEGSVSTLKIQRTERGDSAVYLCASSSVAVNTGELFFGEGSRLTVL.

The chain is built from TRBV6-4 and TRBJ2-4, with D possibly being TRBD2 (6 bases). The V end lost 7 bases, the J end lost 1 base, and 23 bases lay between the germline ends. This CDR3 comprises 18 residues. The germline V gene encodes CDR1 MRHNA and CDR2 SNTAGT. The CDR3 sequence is CASNGGKRALRAKNIQYF. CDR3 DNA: TGTGCCAGCAACGGGGGAAAGCGGGCCCTACGGGCCAAAAACATTCAGTACTTC.

Here the CDR3 DNA reads TGTGCCAGCAGCTTAGATGGAGGTAGCGGGCTGTTTTTT. The encoded protein is CASSLDGGSGLFF. The chain has TRBV7-9 and TRBJ2-2, with D tentatively TRBD2 (6 bases). Deletions cut 1 base from V and 13 bases from J, with 13 bases between. This CDR3 comprises 13 residues. In germline, CDR1 is SEHNR, CDR2 FQNEAQ (reference sequence).

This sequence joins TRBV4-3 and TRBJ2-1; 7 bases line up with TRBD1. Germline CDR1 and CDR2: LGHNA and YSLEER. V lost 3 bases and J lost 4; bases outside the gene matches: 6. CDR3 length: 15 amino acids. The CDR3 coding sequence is TGCGCCAGCAGCCAGGGACAGAGGACTTACAATGAGCAGTTCTTC. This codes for CASSQGQRTYNEQFF.

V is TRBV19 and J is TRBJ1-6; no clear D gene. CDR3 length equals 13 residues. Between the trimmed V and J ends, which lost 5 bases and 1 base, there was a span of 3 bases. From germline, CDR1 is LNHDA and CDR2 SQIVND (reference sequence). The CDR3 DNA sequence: TGTGCCAGTAGTGAATCCTATAATTCACCCCTCCACTTT. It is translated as CASSESYNSPLHF.

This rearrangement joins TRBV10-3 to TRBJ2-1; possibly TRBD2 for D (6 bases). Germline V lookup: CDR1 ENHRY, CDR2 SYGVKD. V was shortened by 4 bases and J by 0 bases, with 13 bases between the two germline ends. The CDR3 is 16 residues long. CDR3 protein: CAISGLALSSYNEQFF. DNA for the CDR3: TGTGCCATCAGTGGCCTAGCGTTGAGCTCCTACAATGAGCAGTTCTTC.

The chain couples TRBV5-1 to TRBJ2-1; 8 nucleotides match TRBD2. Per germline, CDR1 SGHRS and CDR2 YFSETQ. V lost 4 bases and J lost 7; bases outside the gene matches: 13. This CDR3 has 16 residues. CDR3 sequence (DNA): TGCGCCAGCAGCCCGGGACTAGGGGGTGGCGGGAATGAGCAGTTCTTC. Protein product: CASSPGLGGGGNEQFF.

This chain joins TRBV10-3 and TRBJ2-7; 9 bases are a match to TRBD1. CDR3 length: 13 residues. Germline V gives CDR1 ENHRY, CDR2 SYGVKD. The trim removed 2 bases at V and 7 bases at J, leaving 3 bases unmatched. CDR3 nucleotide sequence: TGTGCCATCAGTGAGACCGGGACAGGGGAGCAGTACTTC. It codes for CAISETGTGEQYF.

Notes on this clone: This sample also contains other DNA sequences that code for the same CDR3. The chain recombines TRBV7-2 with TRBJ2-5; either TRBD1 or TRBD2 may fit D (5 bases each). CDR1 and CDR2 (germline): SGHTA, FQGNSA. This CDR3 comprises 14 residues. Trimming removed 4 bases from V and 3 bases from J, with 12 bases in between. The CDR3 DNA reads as TGTGCCAGCAGCTCCGGGACGCTAAAAGAGACCCAGTACTTC. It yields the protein CASSSGTLKETQYF. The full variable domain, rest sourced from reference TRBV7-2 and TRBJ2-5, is GAGVSQSPSNKVTEKGKDVELRCDPISGHTALYWYRQSLGQGLEFLIYFQGNSAPDKSGLPSDRFSAERTGGSVSTLTIQRTQQEDSAVYLCASSSGTLKETQYFGPGTRLLVL.

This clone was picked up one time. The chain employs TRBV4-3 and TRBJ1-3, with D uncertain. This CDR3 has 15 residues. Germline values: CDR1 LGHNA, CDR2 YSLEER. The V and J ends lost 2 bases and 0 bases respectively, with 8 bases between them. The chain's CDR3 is CASSQRSASGNTIYF. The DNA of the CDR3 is TGCGCCAGCAGCCAAAGGTCCGCCTCTGGAAACACCATATATTTT.

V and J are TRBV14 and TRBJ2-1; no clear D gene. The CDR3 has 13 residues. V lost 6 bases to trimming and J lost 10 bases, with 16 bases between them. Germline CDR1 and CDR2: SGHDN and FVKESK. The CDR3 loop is CASSYTGDPEQFF. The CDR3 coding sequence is TGTGCCAGCAGTTATACCGGCGACCCGGAGCAGTTCTTC. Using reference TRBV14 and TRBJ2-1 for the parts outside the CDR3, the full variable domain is EAGVTQFPSHSVIEKGQTVTLRCDPISGHDNLYWYRRVMGKEIKFLLHFVKESKQDESGMPNNRFLAERTGGTYSTLKVQPAELEDSGVYFCASSYTGDPEQFFGPGTRLTVL.

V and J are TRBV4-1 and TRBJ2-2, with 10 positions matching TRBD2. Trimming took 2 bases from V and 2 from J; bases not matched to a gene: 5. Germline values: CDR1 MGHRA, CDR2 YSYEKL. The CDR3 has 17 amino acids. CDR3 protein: CASSQSTSGVNTGELFF. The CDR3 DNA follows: TGCGCCAGCAGCCAATCTACTAGCGGGGTCAACACCGGGGAGCTGTTTTTT.

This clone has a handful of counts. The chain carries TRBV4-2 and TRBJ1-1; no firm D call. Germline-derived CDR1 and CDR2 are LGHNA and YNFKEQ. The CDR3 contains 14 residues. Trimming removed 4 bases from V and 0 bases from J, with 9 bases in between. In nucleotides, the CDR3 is TGTGCCAGCAGCCCAGTGACACTGAACACTGAAGCTTTCTTT. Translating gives CASSPVTLNTEAFF.

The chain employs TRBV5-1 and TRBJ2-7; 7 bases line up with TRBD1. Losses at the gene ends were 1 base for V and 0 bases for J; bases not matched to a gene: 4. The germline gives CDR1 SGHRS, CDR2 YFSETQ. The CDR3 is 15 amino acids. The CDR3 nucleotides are TGCGCCAGCAGCTTGTTTCCAGGGGGCTCCTACGAGCAGTACTTC. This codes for CASSLFPGGSYEQYF.

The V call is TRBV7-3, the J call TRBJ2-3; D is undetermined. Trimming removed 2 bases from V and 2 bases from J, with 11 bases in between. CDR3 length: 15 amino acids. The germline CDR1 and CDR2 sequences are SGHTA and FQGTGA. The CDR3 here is CASSLALGVTDTQYF. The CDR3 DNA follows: TGTGCCAGCAGCTTAGCGCTTGGTGTCACAGATACGCAGTATTTT. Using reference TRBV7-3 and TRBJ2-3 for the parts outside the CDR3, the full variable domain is GAGVSQTPSNKVTEKGKYVELRCDPISGHTALYWYRQSLGQGPEFLIYFQGTGAADDSGLPNDRFFAVRPEGSVSTLKIQRTERGDSAVYLCASSLALGVTDTQYFGPGTRLTVL.

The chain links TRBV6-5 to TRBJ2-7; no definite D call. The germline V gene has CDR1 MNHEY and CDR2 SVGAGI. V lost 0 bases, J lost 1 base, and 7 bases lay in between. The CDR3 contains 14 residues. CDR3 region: CASSYSQESYEQYF. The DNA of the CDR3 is TGTGCCAGCAGTTACTCCCAAGAGTCCTACGAGCAGTACTTC.

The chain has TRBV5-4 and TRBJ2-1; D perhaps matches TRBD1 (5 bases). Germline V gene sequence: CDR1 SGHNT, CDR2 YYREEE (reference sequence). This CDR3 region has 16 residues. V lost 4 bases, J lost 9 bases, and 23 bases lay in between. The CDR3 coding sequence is TGTGCCAGCAGCCGCGTTAGGGGTCAGGATTCCGGTGAGCAGTTCTTC. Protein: CASSRVRGQDSGEQFF. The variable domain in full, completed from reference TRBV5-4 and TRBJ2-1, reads ETGVTQSPTHLIKTRGQQVTLRCSSQSGHNTVSWYQQALGQGPQFIFQYYREEENGRGNFPPRFSGLQFPNYSSELNVNALELDDSALYLCASSRVRGQDSGEQFFGPGTRLTVL.

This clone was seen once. The CDR3 region is CSVAQGGGNQPQHF. CDR3 in DNA: TGCAGCGTCGCTCAGGGTGGTGGCAATCAGCCCCAGCATTTT. V gene TRBV29-1 combines with J gene TRBJ1-5, with D possibly TRBD1 on 5 matching bases. CDR3 size: 14 residues. Looked up from germline, CDR1 is SQVTM and CDR2 is ANQGSEA. Trimming cost V 6 bases and J 2 bases, with 14 bases left between them.

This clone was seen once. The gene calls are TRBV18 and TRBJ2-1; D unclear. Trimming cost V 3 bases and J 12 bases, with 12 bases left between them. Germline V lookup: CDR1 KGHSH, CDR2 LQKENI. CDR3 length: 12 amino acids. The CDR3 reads CASSPPERLQFF. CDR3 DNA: TGTGCCAGCTCACCGCCGGAAAGGTTGCAGTTCTTC.

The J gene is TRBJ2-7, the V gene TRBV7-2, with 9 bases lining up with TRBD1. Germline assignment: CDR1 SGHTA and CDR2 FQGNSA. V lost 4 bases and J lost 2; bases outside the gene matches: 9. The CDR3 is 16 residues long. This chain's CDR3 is CASSSHPTGGPYEQYF. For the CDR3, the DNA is TGTGCCAGCAGCTCCCACCCGACAGGGGGGCCCTACGAGCAGTACTTC.

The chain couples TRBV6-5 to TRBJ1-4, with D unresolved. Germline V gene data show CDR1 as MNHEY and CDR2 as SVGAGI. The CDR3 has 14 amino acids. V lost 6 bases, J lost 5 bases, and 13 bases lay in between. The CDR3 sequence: CASSLVGDNEKLFF. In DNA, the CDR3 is TGTGCCAGCAGCCTTGTGGGCGACAATGAAAAACTGTTTTTT.

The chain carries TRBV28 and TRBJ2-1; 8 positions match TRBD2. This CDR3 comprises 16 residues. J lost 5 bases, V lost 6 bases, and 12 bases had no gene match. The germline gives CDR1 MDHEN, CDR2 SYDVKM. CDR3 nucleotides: TGTGCCAGCAGGGAAACCGGGACTAGAAAGGACAATGAGCAGTTCTTC. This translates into CASRETGTRKDNEQFF.

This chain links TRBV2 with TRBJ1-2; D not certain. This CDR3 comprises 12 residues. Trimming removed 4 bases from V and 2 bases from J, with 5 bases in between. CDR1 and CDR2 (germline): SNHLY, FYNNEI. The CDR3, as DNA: TGTGCCAGCAGTGTCCAGAACTATGGCTACACCTTC. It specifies CASSVQNYGYTF.

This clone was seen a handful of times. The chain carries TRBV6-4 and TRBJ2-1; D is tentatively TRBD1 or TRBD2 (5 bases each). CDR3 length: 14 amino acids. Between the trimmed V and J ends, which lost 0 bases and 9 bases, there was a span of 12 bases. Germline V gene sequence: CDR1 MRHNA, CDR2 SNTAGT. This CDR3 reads CASSDSSLGTEQFF. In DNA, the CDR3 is TGTGCCAGCAGTGACTCGAGTCTAGGGACTGAGCAGTTCTTC.

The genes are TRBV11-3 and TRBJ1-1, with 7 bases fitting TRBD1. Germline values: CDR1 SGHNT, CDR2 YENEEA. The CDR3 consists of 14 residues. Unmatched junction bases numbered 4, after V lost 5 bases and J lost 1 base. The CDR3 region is CASSAHRGNTEAFF. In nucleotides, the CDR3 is TGTGCCAGCAGCGCCCACAGGGGGAACACTGAAGCTTTCTTT.

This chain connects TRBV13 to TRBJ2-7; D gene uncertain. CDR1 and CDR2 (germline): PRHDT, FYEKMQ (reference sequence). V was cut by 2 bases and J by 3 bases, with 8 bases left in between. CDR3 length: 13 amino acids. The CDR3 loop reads CASSLNLYYEQYF. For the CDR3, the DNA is TGTGCCAGCAGCTTAAATCTTTACTACGAGCAGTACTTC.

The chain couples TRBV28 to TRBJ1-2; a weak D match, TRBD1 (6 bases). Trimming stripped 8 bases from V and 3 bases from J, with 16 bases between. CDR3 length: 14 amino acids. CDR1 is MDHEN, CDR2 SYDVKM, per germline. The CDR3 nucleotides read TGTGCCAGCCGGATGGGGGGGGCCCACTATGGCTACACCTTC. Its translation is CASRMGGAHYGYTF.

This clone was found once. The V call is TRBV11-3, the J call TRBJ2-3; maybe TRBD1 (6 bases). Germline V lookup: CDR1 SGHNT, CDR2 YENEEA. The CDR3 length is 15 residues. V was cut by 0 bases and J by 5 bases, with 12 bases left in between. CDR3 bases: TGTGCCAGCAGCTTAGAGTGGTACAGGGTAGATACGCAGTATTTT. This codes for CASSLEWYRVDTQYF. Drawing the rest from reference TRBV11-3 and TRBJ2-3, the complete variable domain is EAGVVQSPRYKIIEKKQPVAFWCNPISGHNTLYWYLQNLGQGPELLIRYENEEAVDDSQLPKDRFSAERLKGVDSTLKIQPAELGDSAVYLCASSLEWYRVDTQYFGPGTRLTVL.

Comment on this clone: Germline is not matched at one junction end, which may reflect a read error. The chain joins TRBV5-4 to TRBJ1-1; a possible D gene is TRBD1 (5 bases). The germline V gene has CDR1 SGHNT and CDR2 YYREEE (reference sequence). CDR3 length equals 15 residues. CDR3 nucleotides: TGCGCCAGCAGCCGTTATTCGGGGGTTGGCACTGAAGCTTTCTTT. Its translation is CASSRYSGVGTEAFF.

The CDR3 DNA reads as TGTGCCAGCAGCCCATTGGACAGCAACAATCAGCCCCAGCATTTT. Encoded protein: CASSPLDSNNQPQHF. V is TRBV7-8 and J is TRBJ1-5; tentative D call: TRBD1 (6 bases). CDR3 length: 15 amino acids. Germline V gene data show CDR1 as SGHVS and CDR2 as FQNEAQ. V was trimmed by 5 bases and J by 3 bases, leaving 14 bases between them.